This TCR beta chain came from a study of T cell clusters in autoimmune cytopenias. TRB rearrangements were amplified by touch-down multiplex PCR with mixed TRB-A/B primers. TCRdb reprocessed the multiplex PCR reads; each CDR3 protein has one entry and no DNA is given. The table counts around 5,400 distinct CDR3 sequences; 7% lies in the top ten. According to its frequency, this clonotype is medium-sized. CDR3 length equals 13 residues. Germline CDR1 MNHNS, CDR2 SASEGT. TRB amplification used roughly 250 ng of peripheral blood genomic DNA. This sample was shared with a second study, whose subject was T cell repertoires in aging, cancer and after chemotherapy.

Source material: peripheral blood. This TCR came from a human donor in good health. J is TRBJ2-5 and V is TRBV6-1. The chain's CDR3 is CASSEVREETQYF.